This T cell receptor beta chain was identified during a study of OX40 agonist ivuxolimab in advanced cancers. Study background: The dose of intravenous ivuxolimab that patients received every 2 weeks ranged from 0.01 to 10 mg/kg. Enrolled patients in dose escalation had cancers that were hepatocellular carcinoma, melanoma, renal cell or head and neck cancer. Whole-study findings and limits: With doses of 0.1-3.0 mg/kg, partial responders showed among the lowest clonal expansion.

A remark on this clone: What it binds is not known.

The protocol was immunoSEQ multiplex PCR, while the TCRdb copy is restricted to in-frame clones and leaves out a portion. The sample contains some 43,000 clones, more than 75% of which appear only once. There are 19 residues in the CDR3. This chain uses TRBV21-1 with TRBJ1-3; the table's D call, TRBD1, has no DNA check behind it. TRBV21-1 constitutes a pseudogene. Specimen: CD4+ or CD8+ T cells sorted from blood, collected in a trial of the OX40 agonist ivuxolimab. The source of this sequence is an adult with an advanced solid tumor such as melanoma, head and neck, liver or kidney cancer. Written as DNA, the CDR3 is TGTGCCAGCAGCAAATCAGCAGGAACCCCCTTGCACTCTGGAAACACCATATATTTT. Protein: CASSKSAGTPLHSGNTIYF.